These 23 T cell receptor beta chains originate from one sample sequenced in a study of cytomegalovirus exposure and HLA in healthy donors. The PCR was carried out with 60 Vbeta primers and 13 Jbeta primers. TCRdb's table, derived via immunoSEQ multiplex PCR, lists solely in-frame clones and lacks some. This sample has about 170,000 clones, with 62% found just once. Sequencing was performed on PBMCs. These receptors were collected from a man in his forties in good health and CMV-seronegative.

With regard to this clone: Germline and junction disagree at one end, which may indicate a read error. V usage is TRBV7-9 and J usage is TRBJ2-7; 7 bases line up with TRBD1. Germline assignment: CDR1 SEHNR and CDR2 FQNEAQ (reference sequence). The CDR3 length is 16 residues. The CDR3 DNA reads TGTTCCAGCAGCTACGCCCCCGGGACAGCTTCCTACGAGCAGTACTTC. Its protein is CSSSYAPGTASYEQYF.

This chain joins TRBV29-1 and TRBJ1-3; D remains unclear. Germline-derived CDR1 and CDR2 are SQVTM and ANQGSEA. This CDR3 has 13 amino acids. V was cut by 6 bases and J by 4 bases, with 13 bases left in between. CDR3 nucleotides: TGCAGCGTCGCGGAACTCGCCGGAAACACCATATATTTT. It yields the protein CSVAELAGNTIYF.

The V and J genes are TRBV5-1 and TRBJ2-7; weak D call: TRBD1 (7 bases). CDR1 SGHRS and CDR2 YFSETQ come from the germline V gene. CDR3 length equals 14 residues. Between the trimmed V and J ends, which lost 4 bases and 5 bases, there was a span of 16 bases. The chain's CDR3 is CASSASTGRNEQYF. As DNA, the CDR3 is TGCGCCAGCAGCGCCTCGACAGGGAGGAACGAGCAGTACTTC.

The V and J genes are TRBV7-2 and TRBJ2-7; 9 nucleotides match TRBD1. J lost 2 bases, V lost 3 bases, and 2 bases had no gene match. The germline V gene has CDR1 SGHTA and CDR2 FQGNSA. The CDR3 covers 14 residues. CDR3 in DNA: TGTGCCAGCAGCTTGGACAGGGGTACCTACGAGCAGTACTTC. Translating gives CASSLDRGTYEQYF.

The chain employs TRBV7-3 and TRBJ2-6, with unresolved D. The V end was cut by 5 bases, the J end by 1 base, with 3 bases between. This CDR3 is built from 13 residues. Germline V gene sequence: CDR1 SGHTA, CDR2 FQGTGA. The CDR3 reads CASSPSGANVLTF. For the CDR3, the DNA is TGTGCCAGCAGCCCTTCTGGGGCCAACGTCCTGACTTTC.

J is TRBJ1-1 and V is TRBV6-6; perhaps TRBD1 as D (5 bases). This CDR3 contains 14 residues. V lost 3 bases to trimming and J lost 5 bases, with 13 bases between them. Germline loops: CDR1 MNHNY, CDR2 SVGAGI (reference sequence). The DNA of the CDR3 is TGTGCCAGCAGTTATACGGGGGAAAGGACTGAAGCTTTCTTT. This sequence encodes CASSYTGERTEAFF.

This clone was detected only once. This chain connects TRBV11-2 to TRBJ1-1; 7 bases match TRBD1. Germline CDR1 and CDR2: SGHAT and FQNNGV. V lost 5 bases to trimming and J lost 2 bases; unmatched junction nucleotides: 5. The CDR3 covers 14 residues. CDR3: CASSLWTGNTEAFF. DNA for the CDR3: TGTGCCAGCAGCCTATGGACAGGTAACACTGAAGCTTTCTTT.

This clone was seen only once. The chain employs TRBV5-1 and TRBJ2-7; D may be TRBD1 (5 bases). Germline V gene lookup returns CDR1 SGHRS and CDR2 YFSETQ. The V end was cut by 4 bases, the J end by 2 bases, with 10 bases between. The CDR3 runs 13 residues. The CDR3 protein is CASSPTAPYEQYF. The CDR3 nucleotides are TGCGCCAGCAGCCCGACAGCCCCCTACGAGCAGTACTTC.

This clone was observed a handful of times. An end of the junction differs from the germline gene, which may be a read error. The V gene is TRBV7-9, the J gene TRBJ1-6, with 9 bases aligning to TRBD1. The CDR3 length is 15 residues. Germline lookup yields CDR1 SEHNR and CDR2 FQNEAQ (reference sequence). CDR3 nucleotide sequence: TGTTCCAGCAGCTCCCGGGACAGGGCAAATTCACCCCTCCACTTT. It yields the protein CSSSSRDRANSPLHF.

The J gene is TRBJ1-4, the V gene TRBV18; TRBD1 matches at 11 bases. The CDR3 sequence is 15 residues long. Germline CDR1 and CDR2: KGHSH and LQKENI. V lost 5 bases to trimming and J lost 8 bases; unmatched junction nucleotides: 7. The CDR3, as DNA: TGTGCCAGCTCAAGAGGACAGGGGGCGGGGGAAAAACTGTTTTTT. Protein product: CASSRGQGAGEKLFF.

This rearrangement joins TRBV2 to TRBJ2-1; a possible D gene is TRBD1 (5 bases). The CDR3 is made up of 15 amino acids. Trimming pared 2 bases from V and 0 bases from J, leaving 8 bases between. Germline loops: CDR1 SNHLY, CDR2 FYNNEI. The CDR3 spells CASSEFRDSYNEQFF. The CDR3 DNA reads TGTGCCAGCAGTGAATTCAGGGACTCCTACAATGAGCAGTTCTTC.

The chain links TRBV19 to TRBJ1-6; D unresolved. The V gene lost 2 bases and the J gene lost 3 bases, with 8 bases spanning the gap. Germline V CDR1 and CDR2: LNHDA, SQIVND (reference sequence). The CDR3 spans 15 residues. CDR3 bases: TGTGCCAGTAGTATACTGGGCAGCTATAATTCACCCCTCCACTTT. This codes for CASSILGSYNSPLHF.

CDR3 amino acids: CASSLPQGGEETQYF. Here the CDR3 DNA reads TGTGCCAGCAGCCTTCCACAGGGTGGGGAAGAGACCCAGTACTTC. V is TRBV11-1 and J is TRBJ2-5, with a weak D call TRBD1 (6 bases). V shed 5 bases and J shed 3 bases, with 16 bases lying between them. The germline CDR1 and CDR2 sequences are SGHAT and FQDESV (reference sequence). The CDR3 sequence is 15 residues long.

The chain uses TRBV7-2 and TRBJ1-2, with unresolved D. CDR3 size: 13 residues. From germline, CDR1 is SGHTA and CDR2 FQGNSA. Trimming took 2 bases from V and 4 from J, leaving 8 bases between them. The CDR3 loop is CASSLKPGYGYTF. CDR3 coding DNA: TGTGCCAGCAGCTTAAAACCGGGCTATGGCTACACCTTC. Drawing the rest from reference TRBV7-2 and TRBJ1-2, the complete variable domain is GAGVSQSPSNKVTEKGKDVELRCDPISGHTALYWYRQSLGQGLEFLIYFQGNSAPDKSGLPSDRFSAERTGGSVSTLTIQRTQQEDSAVYLCASSLKPGYGYTFGSGTRLTVV.

The chain employs TRBV30 and TRBJ1-1; 7 bases are shared with TRBD1. The V gene end was trimmed by 0 bases and the J gene end by 3 bases; junction bases not matched to a gene: 1. Germline values: CDR1 GTSNPN, CDR2 SVGIG (reference sequence). There are 13 residues in the CDR3. The CDR3, as DNA: TGTGCCTGGAGTGTCGACAGGGACACTGAAGCTTTCTTT. The encoded protein is CAWSVDRDTEAFF.

The rearrangement links TRBV10-3 to TRBJ2-7, with 8 bases that match TRBD1. CDR3 length: 16 amino acids. The V segment lost 3 bases and the J segment 3 bases; nucleotides outside the gene matches: 10. The germline V gene encodes CDR1 ENHRY and CDR2 SYGVKD. The CDR3 is CAISEPDRGFFYEQYF. The CDR3 DNA follows: TGTGCCATCAGTGAACCCGACAGGGGTTTCTTCTACGAGCAGTACTTC.

This sequence joins TRBV7-3 and TRBJ2-1; 7 bases are shared with TRBD2. This CDR3 has 15 residues. The junction had 5 bases not matched to a gene; V was cut back by 2 bases and J by 4 bases. Germline CDR1 SGHTA, CDR2 FQGTGA. The CDR3 DNA sequence: TGTGCCAGCAGCTTAGGGCCTAGCGGTTACAATGAGCAGTTCTTC. Its translation is CASSLGPSGYNEQFF.

The gene calls are TRBV28 and TRBJ1-5; 11 nucleotides agree with TRBD1. CDR1 is MDHEN and CDR2 is SYDVKM in the germline V gene. The CDR3 is 15 residues long. V shed 4 bases and J 3 bases; nucleotides not matched to a gene: 2. In nucleotides, the CDR3 is TGTGCCAGCAGTTGGACAGGGGGCCCCAATCAGCCCCAGCATTTT. Translation: CASSWTGGPNQPQHF. Using reference TRBV28 and TRBJ1-5 for the parts outside the CDR3, the full variable domain is DVKVTQSSRYLVKRTGEKVFLECVQDMDHENMFWYRQDPGLGLRLIYFSYDVKMKEKGDIPEGYSVSREKKERFSLILESASTNQTSMYLCASSWTGGPNQPQHFGDGTRLSIL.

This chain uses TRBV9 with TRBJ1-1, with 8 positions matching TRBD1. Per germline, CDR1 SGDLS and CDR2 YYNGEE. This CDR3 has 12 residues. J lost 11 bases, V lost 0 bases, and 3 bases had no gene match. The CDR3 loop reads CASSVGTGTAFF. CDR3 bases: TGTGCCAGCAGCGTAGGGACAGGGACGGCTTTCTTT.

The V and J genes are TRBV7-9 and TRBJ2-1; D ambiguous. Between the trimmed V and J ends, which lost 5 bases and 1 base, there was a span of 12 bases. The CDR3 is 15 amino acids. Germline V gene lookup returns CDR1 SEHNR and CDR2 FQNEAQ (reference sequence). In nucleotides, the CDR3 is TGTGCCAGCAGCAAAAATACAATGTCCTACAATGAGCAGTTCTTC. Amino acid sequence: CASSKNTMSYNEQFF.

This clone was counted a few times. The chain is built from TRBV29-1 and TRBJ2-1; 14 bases are a match to TRBD2. This CDR3 has 17 amino acids. Germline CDR1 reads SQVTM; CDR2 reads ANQGSEA. Trimming at V came to 2 bases and at J to 6 bases, leaving 9 bases not matched to a gene. CDR3 region: CSVESHGTSGSGNEQFF. In nucleotides, the CDR3 is TGCAGCGTTGAATCCCACGGGACTAGCGGGAGCGGCAATGAGCAGTTCTTC.

The chain carries TRBV30 and TRBJ1-4, with 9 positions matching TRBD1. J lost 2 bases, V lost 3 bases, and 10 bases had no gene match. The germline CDR1 and CDR2 sequences are GTSNPN and SVGIG (reference sequence). This CDR3 contains 17 residues. CDR3 nucleotides: TGTGCCTGGAGGGAGCGACAGGGGGTGGCGACTAATGAAAAACTGTTTTTT. Amino acid sequence: CAWRERQGVATNEKLFF. Based on the CDR3 plus reference TRBV30 and TRBJ1-4, the full variable domain is SQTIHQWPATLVQPVGSPLSLECTVEGTSNPNLYWYRQAAGRGLQLLFYSVGIGQISSEVPQNLSASRPQDRQFILSSKKLLLSDSGFYLCAWRERQGVATNEKLFFGSGTQLSVL.

This clone was seen more than once but under ten times. The chain couples TRBV7-9 to TRBJ2-1, with 11 bases matching TRBD2. Germline assignment: CDR1 SEHNR and CDR2 FQNEAQ (reference sequence). The CDR3 is 17 amino acids. V lost 0 bases, J lost 0 bases, and 1 base stayed unmatched. The CDR3 coding sequence is TGTGCCAGCAGCTTAGCAACTAGCGGGGGCTCCTACAATGAGCAGTTCTTC. This codes for CASSLATSGGSYNEQFF.